These 23 T cell receptor beta chains were sequenced from one sample in a study of T-cell reconstitution after alpha-beta-depleted transplantation in children. Unique molecular identifiers were built into the TCRbeta library. TCRdb reanalysed the PCR reads using MiXCR and keeps one entry per CDR3 protein. The data hold 900,000 or so distinct CDR3 sequences, with under 20% observed a single time. This specimen was PBMCs, mostly from graft donor cells, taken 360 days after TCRalphabeta/CD19-depleted stem cell transplant. These receptors all come from a male patient under 18 who had a stem cell transplant for acute lymphoblastic leukemia, so the T cells may come from the graft donor.

This rearrangement joins TRBV18 to TRBJ2-7; TRBD2 agrees at 11 bases. CDR3 length: 15 residues. Germline CDR1 reads KGHSH; CDR2 reads LQKENI. Unmatched junction bases numbered 5, after V lost 3 bases and J lost 4 bases. The CDR3 nucleotides are TGTGCCAGCTCACCCACTAGCGGGAGTGTTTACGAGCAGTACTTC. Protein sequence: CASSPTSGSVYEQYF.

The rearrangement joins TRBV20-1 to TRBJ1-5; 8 nucleotides match TRBD1. Germline lookup yields CDR1 DFQATT and CDR2 SNEGSKA (reference sequence). J lost 5 bases, V lost 5 bases, and 11 bases had no gene match. This CDR3 contains 15 residues. CDR3 sequence (DNA): TGCAGTGCTCGAGGACAGGGTCGGGCCCATCAGCCCCAGCATTTT. Translated, it gives CSARGQGRAHQPQHF.

V usage is TRBV6-1 and J usage is TRBJ1-1, with 8 bases fitting TRBD1. J gave up 12 bases and V 5 bases, and 5 bases lay outside the gene matches. The CDR3 is 11 amino acids. Germline V gene sequence: CDR1 MNHNS, CDR2 SASEGT. CDR3 protein: CASSFNRGTFF. CDR3 in DNA: TGTGCCAGCAGTTTCAACAGGGGGACTTTCTTT.

The V call is TRBV29-1, the J call TRBJ2-4; D is unclear. Trimming shortened V by 7 bases and J by 0 bases, and 13 bases separated the two germline ends. Germline loops: CDR1 SQVTM, CDR2 ANQGSEA. The CDR3 spans 14 residues. The CDR3 sequence: CSARGRLAKNIQYF. CDR3 coding DNA: TGCAGCGCCCGAGGCAGACTAGCCAAAAACATTCAGTACTTC.

This clonotype has a count of ten or more. The V call is TRBV28, the J call TRBJ2-1; 10 positions agree with TRBD2. Trimming removed 7 bases from V and 4 bases from J; junction bases left unmatched: 4. The CDR3 length is 14 residues. Germline-derived CDR1 and CDR2 are MDHEN and SYDVKM. The chain's CDR3 is CASTSTSGYNEQFF. The DNA of the CDR3 is TGTGCCAGCACCTCGACTAGCGGGTACAATGAGCAGTTCTTC.

The V and J genes are TRBV18 and TRBJ2-7; 8 nucleotides agree with TRBD1. Trimming took 4 bases from V and 2 from J; bases not matched to a gene: 16. CDR3 length: 18 amino acids. CDR1 is KGHSH, CDR2 LQKENI, per germline. In nucleotides, the CDR3 is TGTGCCAGCTCACTTCACGGACAGGGAAGAGGCATAGCCTACGAGCAGTACTTC. Protein sequence: CASSLHGQGRGIAYEQYF.

This clonotype showed up just a few times. The rearrangement links TRBV29-1 to TRBJ2-7; maybe TRBD1 (6 bases). Germline lookup yields CDR1 SQVTM and CDR2 ANQGSEA. The CDR3 totals 12 residues. V lost 6 bases and J lost 3, with 12 bases in between. The chain's CDR3 is CSVRQDSYEQYF. The DNA of the CDR3 is TGCAGCGTCCGACAGGATAGCTACGAGCAGTACTTC.

The rearrangement joins TRBV6-6 to TRBJ2-3; D uncertain. Germline assignment: CDR1 MNHNY and CDR2 SVGAGI (reference sequence). The CDR3 is 12 residues long. V was trimmed by 2 bases and J by 4 bases, leaving 4 bases between them. The CDR3 DNA follows: TGTGCCAGCAGTTACGTCTCAGATACGCAGTATTTT. It encodes CASSYVSDTQYF.

This sequence joins TRBV27 and TRBJ1-3, with D tentatively TRBD1 (6 bases). The CDR3 is made up of 15 amino acids. Trimming left V 3 bases short and J 6 bases short, with 15 bases between. Germline loops: CDR1 MNHEY, CDR2 SMNVEV (reference sequence). CDR3 in DNA: TGTGCCAGCAGTTTTTCACTCTCAGGGGTAAACACCATATATTTT. Its translation: CASSFSLSGVNTIYF.

This clonotype has a handful of counts. J is TRBJ2-1 and V is TRBV12-3 or TRBV12-4, with 10 bases that match TRBD2. This CDR3 is 17 amino acids long. V was pared by 6 bases and J by 1 base, with 9 bases of the junction left unmatched. CDR3 residues: CASSTGTSVLSYNEQFF. In DNA, the CDR3 is TGTGCCAGCAGCACCGGGACTAGCGTATTGTCCTACAATGAGCAGTTCTTC.

V gene TRBV4-1 combines with J gene TRBJ2-3; D possibly corresponds to TRBD2 (6 bases). This CDR3 is built from 16 residues. Trimming shortened V by 1 base and J by 0 bases, and 11 bases separated the two germline ends. From germline, CDR1 is MGHRA and CDR2 YSYEKL. CDR3 DNA: TGCGCCAGCAGCCAAGGGTCCGGGAGTAGCACAGATACGCAGTATTTT. It yields the protein CASSQGSGSSTDTQYF.

The CDR3 here is CSVEGSKNIQYF. CDR3 coding DNA: TGCAGCGTTGAAGGCTCGAAAAACATTCAGTACTTC. V gene TRBV29-1 combines with J gene TRBJ2-4; D is undetermined. V was cut by 1 base and J by 4 bases, with 5 bases left in between. The length of the CDR3 is 12 residues. Germline assignment: CDR1 SQVTM and CDR2 ANQGSEA.

The sample holds a few counts of this clonotype. The chain carries TRBV6-2 or TRBV6-3 and TRBJ2-1; weak D call: TRBD2 (6 bases). Trimming shortened V by 2 bases and J by 3 bases, and 11 bases separated the two germline ends. From germline, CDR1 is MNHEY and CDR2 SVGEGT. The CDR3 has 15 residues. CDR3 nucleotides: TGTGCCAGCAGTTACATCACTAGCAGCTACAATGAGCAGTTCTTC. It encodes CASSYITSSYNEQFF.

This clonotype was seen more than once but under ten times. The V call is TRBV4-1, the J call TRBJ2-2; D is perhaps TRBD2 (6 bases). V was clipped by 5 bases and J by 1 base, with 14 bases between them. The CDR3 has 16 amino acids. CDR1 is MGHRA and CDR2 is YSYEKL in the germline V gene. The CDR3, as DNA: TGCGCCAGCAGCGGGCCGGGACTGGAGAACACCGGGGAGCTGTTTTTT. Its protein product is CASSGPGLENTGELFF.

This clonotype was seen more than once but under ten times. The chain carries TRBV2 and TRBJ2-7, with D possibly being TRBD1 or TRBD2 (5 bases each). V dropped 11 bases and J dropped 4 bases, with 24 bases sitting between them. The germline V gene encodes CDR1 SNHLY and CDR2 FYNNEI. The CDR3 extends over 15 amino acids. CDR3 sequence reads: CAAGYGAGGDYEQYF. As DNA, the CDR3 is TGTGCCGCCGGCTATGGGGCCGGAGGAGATTACGAGCAGTACTTC.

To note about this clonotype: One end of the junction fails to match germline, which may point to a read error. The rearrangement links TRBV7-8 to TRBJ2-3; D unresolved. Germline CDR1 SGHVS, CDR2 FQNEAQ. CDR3 length: 13 amino acids. The DNA of the CDR3 is TGTGCCAGCAGCTTAGCGTTCACAGAAACGCAGTATTTT. Translating gives CASSLAFTETQYF.

The V and J genes are TRBV9 and TRBJ2-5; 7 bases fit TRBD2. With V trimmed by 0 bases and J by 2 bases, 1 base remained unmatched. The CDR3 has 14 amino acids. Germline CDR1 is SGDLS and CDR2 is YYNGEE. The CDR3 bases are TGTGCCAGCAGCGTAGCTAGCGGACAAGAGACCCAGTACTTC. As protein: CASSVASGQETQYF.

This clonotype has a handful of counts. The V gene is TRBV9, the J gene TRBJ2-7; 10 bases are a match to TRBD2. With V trimmed by 2 bases and J by 2 bases, 7 bases remained unmatched. Germline lookup yields CDR1 SGDLS and CDR2 YYNGEE. The CDR3 extends over 16 amino acids. The CDR3 DNA is TGTGCCAGCAGCGTGGGCCCTAGCGGGGGTCCCTACGAGCAGTACTTC. Amino acid sequence: CASSVGPSGGPYEQYF. The variable domain in full, completed from reference TRBV9 and TRBJ2-7, reads DSGVTQTPKHLITATGQRVTLRCSPRSGDLSVYWYQQSLDQGLQFLIQYYNGEERAKGNILERFSAQQFPDLHSELNLSSLELGDSALYFCASSVGPSGGPYEQYFGPGTRLTVT.

In this sample, this clonotype turned up a few times. This chain links TRBV27 with TRBJ1-2; 11 positions agree with TRBD1. Germline-derived CDR1 and CDR2 are MNHEY and SMNVEV (reference sequence). After removal of 4 bases from V and 8 bases from J, the junction contained 9 bases not matched to a gene. The CDR3 spans 15 residues. The CDR3 protein is CASSSLGQGAPGYTF. The CDR3 nucleotides are TGTGCCAGCAGTTCCTTAGGACAGGGGGCGCCGGGCTACACCTTC.

This clonotype has just a few counts. CDR3 sequence (DNA): TGTGCCAGCAGCTTAGAGGCGGAATATTGGCAGTACTTC. Amino acid sequence: CASSLEAEYWQYF. The rearrangement uses TRBV7-9 and TRBJ2-7; unclear D gene. Germline loops: CDR1 SEHNR, CDR2 FQNEAQ (reference sequence). Trimming took off 1 base at V and 9 bases at J, with 13 bases between the two ends. The CDR3 covers 13 residues. The complete variable domain, with remaining parts taken from reference TRBV7-9 and TRBJ2-7, reads DTGVSQNPRHKITKRGQNVTFRCDPISEHNRLYWYRQTLGQGPEFLTYFQNEAQLEKSRLLSDRFSAERPKGSFSTLEIQRTEQGDSAMYLCASSLEAEYWQYFGPGTRLTVT.

This clonotype came up many times. The J gene is TRBJ2-7, the V gene TRBV10-3; 7 bases are a match to TRBD1. The CDR3 loop spans 13 amino acids. Trimming at V came to 8 bases and at J to 5 bases, leaving 9 bases not matched to a gene. Germline-derived CDR1 and CDR2 are ENHRY and SYGVKD. CDR3 protein: CAIERGPGDEQYF. CDR3 sequence (DNA): TGTGCCATCGAGAGGGGGCCCGGGGACGAGCAGTACTTC.

The rearrangement joins TRBV12-3 or TRBV12-4 to TRBJ1-1; no definite D call. The CDR3 runs to 14 residues. Trimming cost V 6 bases and J 1 base, with 12 bases left between them. CDR3: CASSRDGRNTEAFF. The CDR3 DNA reads TGTGCCAGCAGCCGCGACGGGAGGAACACTGAAGCTTTCTTT.

In this sample, this clonotype turned up a few times. The J gene is TRBJ2-3, the V gene TRBV6-4; 8 bases are a match to TRBD1. CDR1 MRHNA and CDR2 SNTAGT come from the germline V gene. V was clipped by 3 bases and J by 5 bases; unmatched bases: 10. The CDR3 covers 16 residues. The CDR3 bases are TGTGCCAGCAGTGAAGTGGCAGGGGGCGGAGGAGATACGCAGTATTTT. Amino acids: CASSEVAGGGGDTQYF.